These 10 T cell receptor beta chains came from one sample sequenced in a study of radiotherapy plus CTLA-4 blockade in lung cancer. Sequencing used immunoSEQ multiplex PCR; TCRdb keeps in-frame clones, though not all of them. The sample yields about 62,000 clones, roughly 80% seen once. Sequences were derived from peripheral blood, sampled from a patient treated with radiotherapy plus ipilimumab. These receptors were taken from a human donor with non-small cell lung cancer who had a complete response to radiotherapy plus ipilimumab.

The DNA for the CDR3 is TGCGCCAGCAGCCAGGACCGCGGGACTGGTTACAATGAGCAGTTCTTC. Protein: CASSQDRGTGYNEQFF. The chain is built from TRBV4-3 and TRBJ2-1, with a possible D match to TRBD2 (6 bases). Trimming took off 3 bases at V and 4 bases at J, with 16 bases between the two ends. CDR3 size: 16 residues. Germline V gene data show CDR1 as LGHNA and CDR2 as YSLEER.

The chain carries TRBV27 and TRBJ2-5; possibly TRBD1 or TRBD2 for D (5 bases each). The CDR3 totals 13 residues. The V and J ends lost 5 bases and 3 bases respectively, with 10 bases between them. Germline CDR1 MNHEY, CDR2 SMNVEV (reference sequence). The CDR3: CASSRWDEETQYF. The CDR3 DNA follows: TGTGCCAGCAGTCGATGGGACGAAGAGACCCAGTACTTC.

This clone was picked up a small number of times. V is TRBV7-9 and J is TRBJ1-1; tentatively, D is TRBD1 (6 bases). Per germline, CDR1 SEHNR and CDR2 FQNEAQ (reference sequence). CDR3 size: 17 residues. V gave up 3 bases and J gave up 5 bases, with 22 bases separating them. As DNA, the CDR3 is TGTGCCAGCAGCTTTACGGGGGGCAAAGGAGTTTGGACTGAAGCTTTCTTT. Translated: CASSFTGGKGVWTEAFF.

The chain joins TRBV7-9 to TRBJ1-6, with D possibly matching TRBD1 (6 bases). CDR1 and CDR2 (germline): SEHNR, FQNEAQ (reference sequence). CDR3 length: 15 residues. V lost 5 bases to trimming and J lost 7 bases, with 15 bases between them. The DNA for the CDR3 is TGTGCCAGCAGCCCGAGAGGGGGGCAAAATTCACCCCTCCACTTT. Its translation is CASSPRGGQNSPLHF.

This rearrangement joins TRBV7-2 to TRBJ1-1; tentative D call: TRBD1 (5 bases). This CDR3 is built from 14 residues. V lost 2 bases to trimming and J lost 3 bases, with 10 bases between them. CDR1 and CDR2 (germline): SGHTA, FQGNSA. In DNA form, the CDR3 reads TGTGCCAGCAGCTTAAACAGCAGGGACACTGAAGCTTTCTTT. It translates to CASSLNSRDTEAFF.

In DNA form, the CDR3 reads TGTGCCAGCTCTCTACAGGGTTCACGCGAGCAGTACGTC. This sequence encodes CASSLQGSREQYV. The chain combines TRBV18 with TRBJ2-7; perhaps TRBD1 as D (6 bases). Looked up from germline, CDR1 is KGHSH and CDR2 is LQKENI. The V end was cut by 6 bases, the J end by 6 bases, with 15 bases between. The CDR3 consists of 13 residues.

The V call is TRBV4-3, the J call TRBJ2-7; a weak D match, TRBD2 (5 bases). V was pared by 1 base and J by 3 bases, with 16 bases between. The CDR3 spans 16 residues. Germline CDR1 is LGHNA and CDR2 is YSLEER. CDR3 nucleotides: TGCGCCAGCAGCCAAGCCTTCTCCAGCGGATTCTACGAGCAGTACTTC. Translation: CASSQAFSSGFYEQYF.

The chain employs TRBV19 and TRBJ1-2; 7 bases map to TRBD1. V lost 10 bases to trimming and J lost 0 bases; unmatched junction nucleotides: 5. Germline V gives CDR1 LNHDA, CDR2 SQIVND (reference sequence). There are 13 residues in the CDR3. The CDR3 region has the DNA TGTGCCACTAGGGGGCTAACTAACTATGGCTACACCTTC. It yields the protein CATRGLTNYGYTF. The whole variable domain, filled in from reference TRBV19 and TRBJ1-2, reads DGGITQSPKYLFRKEGQNVTLSCEQNLNHDAMYWYRQDPGQGLRLIYYSQIVNDFQKGDIAEGYSVSREKKESFPLTVTSAQKNPTAFYLCATRGLTNYGYTFGSGTRLTVV.

This clone has a handful of counts. The chain joins TRBV7-5 to TRBJ1-5; TRBD1 is the table's D call, not checked against the DNA. TRBV7-5 is deemed a pseudogene. This CDR3 is built from 16 residues. CDR3 sequence: CARSLEGDTLHQPQHF. In DNA, the CDR3 is TGTGCCAGAAGCTTAGAGGGGGACACGTTGCATCAGCCCCAGCATTTT.

The rearrangement links TRBV6-5 to TRBJ2-5, with 8 bases fitting TRBD1. The V and J ends lost 2 bases and 4 bases, in that order; junction bases with no gene match: 6. The CDR3 loop spans 15 amino acids. CDR1 MNHEY and CDR2 SVGAGI come from the germline V gene. Written as DNA, the CDR3 is TGTGCCAGCAGTTACGGACAGGGCTGGGGAGAGACCCAGTACTTC. This gives the protein CASSYGQGWGETQYF.